This T cell receptor beta chain was identified in a study of T cells in Graves' hyperthyroidism and ophthalmopathy (dated by TCRdb to about 2019). For the wider study: Peripheral blood was collected at initial diagnosis, before any treatment. Following sampling, methimazole starting at 30 mg daily was given to hyperthyroidism patients, and high-dose intravenous methylprednisolone was given to ophthalmopathy patients. Prospective prediction of ophthalmopathy was tested in an independent validation cohort of approximately 19 hyperthyroidism patients and 17 patients who later progressed to ophthalmopathy. To identify distinguishing TCR V-J signatures, a discovery cohort of about 95 patients was used, comprising 40 to 45 with Graves' ophthalmopathy and some 60 with stable Graves' hyperthyroidism. The study also compared thyroid tissue and blood T-cell repertoires from about six Graves' hyperthyroidism patients. For training and testing, the 100 or so patients in the discovery cohort were randomly divided in a 7:3 ratio. TCR Vbeta CDR3 sequencing of some 140 peripheral blood samples (under 45 ophthalmopathy, about 74 hyperthyroidism and roughly 17 progressor patients) is reported in the paper. The investigation overall reported the following: In validation, progression to ophthalmopathy was predicted by the model with about 70% sensitivity and 72% to 80% specificity, a median of about 6 months before onset. Most expanded thyroid clonotypes (frequency above 0.001) were also detected in blood, a finding suggesting that blood repertoires may reflect thyroid immune responses. A model built on a 13 V-J signature distinguished ophthalmopathy from stable hyperthyroidism, reaching about 89% sensitivity and around 81% specificity in cross-validation and 80%/75% in testing. No statistical method was used to set the sample size in advance, and investigators knew the group allocation.

This clonotype was seen a handful of times. Its antigen target is currently unknown. Per-nucleotide qualities are absent, and no much larger clonotype sits a single base away. The CDR3, from cysteine to phenylalanine, totals 16 residues. Of the read, only the CDR3 DNA is kept; its 48 bases are in frame from base 1. Taken from the germline V gene, the CDR1 and CDR2 loops are MRHNA and SNTAGT. V is trimmed back by 0 bases and J by 0 bases, and the junction contains 3 bases that no gene match accounts for. Hyperthyroidism patients were newly diagnosed, with disease duration under 2 months, and aged 18 to 65 years. Exclusion was applied to patients with uncontrolled infections, other autoimmune diseases, pregnancy or lactation. Clinical symptoms, serum thyroxine and TRAb, thyroid ultrasound, and orbital computed tomography formed the basis for the diagnoses. For progressor patients, blood was drawn at the first diagnosis of hyperthyroidism, before any ophthalmopathy symptoms had appeared. PBMCs were separated from roughly 9.3 ml of fresh peripheral blood using Ficoll-Paque density gradient centrifugation. Progressor patients were first diagnosed with Graves' hyperthyroidism and then developed ophthalmopathy during follow-up. Total RNA was extracted with Trizol reagent, and quality was checked on an Agilent 2100 Bioanalyzer.

The TCR beta CDR3 regions were amplified from RNA transcripts. The TCR CDR3 was subjected to a first round of RT-PCR using the HTBI primer set and the Qiagen OneStep RT-PCR kit. Libraries were constructed in a second round of multiplex PCR, after which size selection and purification were performed. The libraries were sequenced on an Illumina HiSeq2000 using paired-end 100 bp reads. The source study handled its data this way. SOAPnuke was used to process the raw data, removing reads that contained adapters or uncalled bases, had a mean Phred below 15, or lacked an exact match to the constant primer or identifier. High-quality paired reads were merged with COPE v1.2.5, and unique nucleotide sequences were defined as clonotypes. MiTCR v1.1 was used to align the clonotypes against IMGT TRBV, TRBD and TRBJ reference segments. The analysis was restricted to V-J combinations with a frequency above 0.0001, which together covered 99% to 99.2% of the repertoires. The TCS score was defined as F50 (clonal expansion) divided by E x V (chaos), with BLOSUM62-based TCRdist calculated between CDR3 peptides within each V-J. Welch's t-statistics and random forest reduced roughly 530 V-J features to some 14, which were used in a naive Bayes classifier (R e1071). The Morisita-Horn index was used to measure how similar the thyroid and blood repertoires were. Starting from the raw public reads, TCRdb applied fastp trimming at Q25, assembled clones with MiXCR and retained in-frame beta chains. CDR3 protein duplicates are merged, each entry listing the most common genes and DNA. In this record, the V and J calls reflect TCRdb's handling and not the investigators' own analysis. The sample profile shows 20,000 to 30,000 distinct CDR3 sequences; roughly 49% of them were found once. The top ten clones comprise around 23% of the sample.

The sample consisted of blood. The origin of this receptor is a woman aged 40 to 50 with Graves' hyperthyroidism that later progressed to Graves' ophthalmopathy. This receptor chain uses TRBV6-4 and TRBJ2-7; 9 of the junction bases match TRBD1. The encoded CDR3 is CASSDSGQGHSYEQYF. In nucleotides, the sequence is TGTGCCAGCAGTGACTCGGGACAGGGCCACTCCTACGAGCAGTACTTC.